These 13 T cell receptor beta chains originate from one sample sequenced in a study of blood T cell repertoires in COVID-19. Here immunoSEQ multiplex PCR was the method, and the copy in TCRdb shows in-frame clones only, minus some. The sample includes approximately 150,000 clones, roughly 83% of them seen just once. Sequencing input: PBMCs or T cells enriched from blood (not recorded which). The receptors stem from a man aged 70-80 years who had been exposed to COVID-19.

The CDR3 coding sequence is TGTGCCAGCAGCTTGCTAGACGGCTCCTACAATGAGCAGTTCTTC. Protein: CASSLLDGSYNEQFF. The chain has TRBV7-2 and TRBJ2-1; no clear D gene. The CDR3 is 15 residues long. The germline V and J ends were trimmed by 3 bases and 0 bases, with 9 bases remaining between them. Germline CDR1 reads SGHTA; CDR2 reads FQGNSA.

This clone was counted a few times. The rearrangement links TRBV29-1 to TRBJ1-2; 9 nucleotides align to TRBD1. There are 14 residues in the CDR3. With 2 bases clipped from V and 3 bases from J, the junction kept 4 bases outside the gene matches. The germline V gene encodes CDR1 SQVTM and CDR2 ANQGSEA. CDR3 region: CSVERTGDYYGYTF. Here the CDR3 DNA reads TGCAGCGTTGAACGGACAGGGGACTACTATGGCTACACCTTC. Complete variable domain (other parts from reference TRBV29-1 and TRBJ1-2): SAVISQKPSRDICQRGTSLTIQCQVDSQVTMMFWYRQQPGQSLTLIATANQGSEATYESGFVIDKFPISRPNLTFSTLTVSNMSPEDSSIYLCSVERTGDYYGYTFGSGTRLTVV.

The rearrangement links TRBV10-2 to TRBJ1-5; 9 bases match TRBD1. The CDR3 totals 14 residues. V shed 3 bases, J shed 4 bases, and the junction held 1 base outside the gene matches. The germline CDR1 and CDR2 sequences are WSHSY and SAAADI. The chain's CDR3 is CASSDDRGNQPQHF. The CDR3 bases are TGCGCCAGCAGTGACGACAGGGGGAATCAGCCCCAGCATTTT.

The chain links TRBV10-2 to TRBJ1-1, with TRBD1 matching over 7 bases. The CDR3 consists of 14 residues. V was pared by 5 bases and J by 4 bases, with 7 bases of the junction left unmatched. The germline gives CDR1 WSHSY, CDR2 SAAADI. CDR3 loop: CASSLSNRGTEAFF. CDR3 DNA: TGCGCCAGCAGTTTATCCAACAGGGGCACTGAAGCTTTCTTT.

The chain couples TRBV6-1 to TRBJ2-4; D may be TRBD1 (5 bases). V gave up 3 bases and J gave up 0 bases, with 15 bases separating them. This CDR3 comprises 17 residues. Per germline, CDR1 MNHNS and CDR2 SASEGT. The CDR3 DNA is TGTGCCAGCAGTGATAGGGGCGATTGGGCAGCCAAAAACATTCAGTACTTC. It yields the protein CASSDRGDWAAKNIQYF.

In this sample, this clone turned up a few times. Here the CDR3 DNA reads TGTGCCAGCTCATCCGGGGGGCAAGCAGGAAACACCATATATTTT. This sequence encodes CASSSGGQAGNTIYF. V usage is TRBV11-3 and J usage is TRBJ1-3; D perhaps matches TRBD1 (6 bases). The germline gives CDR1 SGHNT, CDR2 YENEEA. V shed 8 bases and J shed 4 bases, with 18 bases lying between them. The CDR3 sequence is 15 residues long.

The chain joins TRBV2 to TRBJ1-5; D gene uncertain. V shed 4 bases and J shed 2 bases, with 6 bases lying between them. Germline-derived CDR1 and CDR2 are SNHLY and FYNNEI. The CDR3 contains 13 residues. The CDR3 loop reads CASSANGNQPQHF. The CDR3 DNA sequence: TGTGCCAGCAGTGCCAATGGCAATCAGCCCCAGCATTTT.

CDR3 coding DNA: TGTGCCAGCAGCGCGTTACTTCTTAACACCGGGGAGCTGTTTTTT. Residues: CASSALLLNTGELFF. The V and J genes are TRBV9 and TRBJ2-2; D not certain. Trimming took 3 bases from V and 2 from J, leaving 11 bases between them. Germline CDR1 SGDLS, CDR2 YYNGEE. This CDR3 region has 15 residues.

This clone showed up just a few times. The chain is built from TRBV9 and TRBJ2-5; D might be TRBD2 (5 bases). Germline CDR1 and CDR2: SGDLS and YYNGEE. The length of the CDR3 is 15 residues. The germline V and J ends were trimmed by 0 bases and 4 bases, with 13 bases remaining between them. CDR3: CASSVGYGNAETQYF. CDR3 DNA sequence: TGTGCCAGCAGCGTAGGATACGGGAACGCAGAGACCCAGTACTTC.

The rearrangement links TRBV5-8 to TRBJ1-6; the match to TRBD1 covers 8 bases. In germline, CDR1 is SGHTS, CDR2 YDEGEE. J gave up 9 bases and V 5 bases, and 10 bases lay outside the gene matches. This CDR3 is 15 amino acids long. CDR3 sequence: CASSSSRGHTSPLHF. The CDR3 DNA reads as TGTGCCAGCAGTTCAAGCAGGGGGCATACTTCACCCCTCCACTTT.

V and J are TRBV19 and TRBJ1-5, with D hard to call. The CDR3 spans 14 residues. Germline CDR1 and CDR2: LNHDA and SQIVND (reference sequence). V was trimmed by 0 bases and J by 1 base, leaving 4 bases between them. This CDR3 reads CASSIDLSNQPQHF. DNA of the CDR3: TGTGCCAGTAGTATAGATCTGAGCAATCAGCCCCAGCATTTT.

This rearrangement joins TRBV5-4 to TRBJ1-1; possibly TRBD1 for D (6 bases). V was pared by 0 bases and J by 7 bases, with 16 bases between. This CDR3 comprises 15 residues. Germline values: CDR1 SGHNT, CDR2 YYREEE (reference sequence). The CDR3 is CASSLAGVLTGEAFF. The DNA of the CDR3 is TGTGCCAGCAGCTTGGCAGGGGTGTTGACGGGTGAAGCTTTCTTT.

This chain links TRBV6-2 or TRBV6-3 with TRBJ2-7; 9 bases are a match to TRBD2. The germline V gene has CDR1 MNHEY and CDR2 SVGEGT. Trimming cost V 0 bases and J 2 bases; bases outside gene matches: 5. The CDR3 has 16 amino acids. Written as DNA, the CDR3 is TGTGCCAGCAGTTACTCGAGGCTAGCGGGGACCTACGAGCAGTACTTC. Its translation: CASSYSRLAGTYEQYF.